The source of this T cell receptor beta chain is a study of shared clonotypes between healthy human individuals. Study-level results: Researchers sampled blood only, noting tissue repertoires likely differ.

As for this clone: Its antigen remains unidentified.

CDR3 length equals 15 residues. The germline gives CDR1 MNHNS, CDR2 SASEGT. V lost 3 bases to trimming and J lost 3 bases, with 11 bases between them. Profiled with immunoSEQ multiplex PCR; TCRdb holds only in-frame clones, not every one. The sample consists of approximately 740,000 clones, over 65% of them appearing once. The sequence was collected from a woman aged 25 to 39 in good health. This sequence joins TRBV6-1 and TRBJ2-2; D is unclear. The source material was memory CD4+ T cells sorted from blood. The subset is: CD45RA-negative fraction. The CDR3, as DNA: TGTGCCAGCAGTGAGCTTAGAGGTTACACCGGGGAGCTGTTTTTT. Protein sequence: CASSELRGYTGELFF.